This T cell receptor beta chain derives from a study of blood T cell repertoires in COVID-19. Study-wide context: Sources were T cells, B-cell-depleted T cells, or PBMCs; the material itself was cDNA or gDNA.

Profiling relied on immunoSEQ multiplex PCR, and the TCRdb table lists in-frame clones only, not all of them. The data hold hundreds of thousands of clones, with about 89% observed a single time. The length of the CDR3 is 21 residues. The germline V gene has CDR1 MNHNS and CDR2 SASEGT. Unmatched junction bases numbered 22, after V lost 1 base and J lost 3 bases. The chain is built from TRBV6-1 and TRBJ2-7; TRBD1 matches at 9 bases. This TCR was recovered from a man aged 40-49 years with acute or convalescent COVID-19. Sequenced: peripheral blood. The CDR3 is CASSEEPLIGIGRTGVYEQYF. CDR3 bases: TGTGCCAGCAGTGAAGAGCCTCTAATTGGAATCGGCCGGACAGGGGTCTACGAGCAGTACTTC.